Listed below are T cell receptor beta chains from one sample, sequenced in a study of cytomegalovirus exposure and HLA in healthy donors. Produced via immunoSEQ multiplex PCR; TCRdb's table is partial and in-frame only. This sample's table has some 200,000 clones. Sequencing used PBMCs. The origin of the receptors is a girl aged 2-10 years in good health and CMV-seropositive. The CDR3 runs from the conserved cysteine through the conserved F or W. A D gene is named only where the DNA matches it firmly.

TRBJ2-5	TRBD2	TRBV4-1	TGCGCCAGCAGCTCACTTAGCGGGATGTGGGAGACCCAGTACTTC	CASSSLSGMWETQYF
TRBJ1-4	NA	TRBV6-5	TGTGCCAGCAGTGACAGCGAAAAACTGTTTTTT	CASSDSEKLFF
TRBJ2-7	NA	TRBV29-1	TGCAGCGTTGAAGGGGACAGGAATATACTAGCGGGTAGCTCCTACGAGCAGTACTTC	CSVEGDRNILAGSSYEQYF
TRBJ1-4	TRBD1	TRBV2	TGTGCCAGCAGACCCGGGACAGAGAATGAAAAACTGTTTTTT	CASRPGTENEKLFF
TRBJ2-1	NA	TRBV29-1	TGCAGCGGACAAGGGTCGGGAAATGAGCAGTTCTTC	CSGQGSGNEQFF
TRBJ2-2	NA	TRBV2	TGTGCCAGCAGTGGGAGCTACACCGGGGAGCTGTTTTTT	CASSGSYTGELFF
TRBJ2-1	NA	TRBV2	TGTGCCAGCAGGCGGACTGCCGCGTACAATGAGCAGTTCTTC	CASRRTAAYNEQFF
TRBJ1-6	NA	TRBV6-5	TGTGCCAGCAGTTCGTCAGGCTCCTATAATTCACCCCTCCACTTT	CASSSSGSYNSPLHF
TRBJ2-7	NA	TRBV10-1	TGCGCCAGCAGTGACCCGGGAGAGTATGACGAGCAGTACTTC	CASSDPGEYDEQYF
TRBJ2-1	NA	TRBV28	TGTGCCAGCAGCCCCTTCAATAGCGGAACTTACAATGAGCAGTTCTTC	CASSPFNSGTYNEQFF
TRBJ1-2	NA	TRBV5-1	TGCGCCAGCAGCTTGGACGTGGGCCCGAACTATGGCTACACCTTC	CASSLDVGPNYGYTF
TRBJ2-2	TRBD1	TRBV28	TGTGCCAGCAGTTGGGGACAGCTAAACACCGGGGAGCTGTTTTTT	CASSWGQLNTGELFF
TRBJ1-4	TRBD1	TRBV10-2	TGCGCCAGCAGTGAGCTCGGGACAGGGAATGAAAAACTGTTTTTT	CASSELGTGNEKLFF
TRBJ2-2	NA	TRBV28	TGTGCCAGCAGTTCAGGGGCGAACACCGGGGAGCTGTTTTTT	CASSSGANTGELFF
TRBJ1-2	NA	TRBV19	TGTGCCACCCTTGACAGTTATGGCTACACCTTC	CATLDSYGYTF
TRBJ2-4	NA	TRBV28	TGTGCCAGCAGTCCCCGTCCGGAGGCCAAAAACATTCAGTACTTC	CASSPRPEAKNIQYF
TRBJ2-7	TRBD2	TRBV7-9	TGTGCCAGCAGCTTAGGCGGCGGGAGCTCCTACGAGCAGTACTTC	CASSLGGGSSYEQYF
TRBJ1-2	TRBD1	TRBV7-2	TGTGCCAGCAGCTTCGGGACAGATTCTAACTATGGCTACACCTTC	CASSFGTDSNYGYTF
TRBJ1-5	TRBD1	TRBV28	TGTGCCAGTCTCGACAGGGGCAATCAGCCCCAGCATTTT	CASLDRGNQPQHF
TRBJ2-5	NA	TRBV6-5	TGTGCCAGCAGTTACCAACCCAAACCTGCAGGAGAGACCCAGTACTTC	CASSYQPKPAGETQYF
TRBJ2-7	NA	TRBV6-4	TGTGCCAGCAGTCTGGAGTCGGGATACGAGCAGTACTTC	CASSLESGYEQYF
TRBJ2-3	TRBD1	TRBV7-6	TGTGCCAGCAGCTTAGCCGGACAGGGGCCGGGACTTCGAACAGATACGCAGTATTTT	CASSLAGQGPGLRTDTQYF
TRBJ2-2	NA	TRBV10-1	TGCGCCAGCAGTGAGAGACTAGTGACGGGCGGGGAGCTGTTTTTT	CASSERLVTGGELFF
TRBJ1-5	NA	TRBV18	TGTGCCAGCTCACCATTGGCAGGGGAAAGCAATCAGCCCCAGCATTTT	CASSPLAGESNQPQHF
TRBJ1-1	NA	TRBV11-2	TGTGCCAGCAGCTTAGGGGCAGTCTTGAACACTGAAGCTTTCTTT	CASSLGAVLNTEAFF
TRBJ2-2	TRBD1	TRBV6-1	TGTGCCAGCAGTCCGCGGACAGGGCACGGGGAGCTGTTTTTT	CASSPRTGHGELFF
TRBJ2-1	TRBD2	TRBV28	TGTGCCAGCAGTTTGGCGGGAGATGAGCAGTTCTTC	CASSLAGDEQFF
TRBJ2-5	TRBD2	TRBV27	TGTGCCAGCAGTTCCATCCCTAGCGGGAGGTTCCAAGAGACCCAGTACTTC	CASSSIPSGRFQETQYF
TRBJ2-3	TRBD2	TRBV6-4	TGTGCCAGCAGTGACTCCGGGAGGGCCACAGATACGCAGTATTTT	CASSDSGRATDTQYF
TRBJ1-4	NA	TRBV21-1	TGTGCCAGCAGCAAAGAGGATCAGGTGGTCGGTGAAAAACTGTTTTTT	CASSKEDQVVGEKLFF
TRBJ2-3	NA	TRBV21-1	TGTGCCAGCAGCAAACGGGAGTCGAAAGATACGCAGTATTTT	CASSKRESKDTQYF
TRBJ1-3	NA	TRBV7-9	TGTGCCAGCAGCGAAACGGTGGGCAAGCCAAGCTCTGGAAACACCATATATTTT	CASSETVGKPSSGNTIYF
TRBJ2-7	TRBD1	TRBV7-9	TGTGCCAGCAGCTCCGGACAGGGTGGGGACGAGCAGTACTTC	CASSSGQGGDEQYF
TRBJ1-1	NA	TRBV30	TGTGCCTGGAGTATCCTTTTGAACACTGAAGCTTTCTTT	CAWSILLNTEAFF
TRBJ2-5	TRBD2	TRBV19	TGTGCCAGTAGCCACCAAGGACTAGCTTTCGGTCCGGCCCAAGAGACCCAGTACTTC	CASSHQGLAFGPAQETQYF
TRBJ2-1	NA	TRBV7-9	TGTGCCAGCACCTTAGAGCTGGGCCAACAGTTCTTC	CASTLELGQQFF
TRBJ2-5	TRBD2	TRBV30	TGTGCCTGGAGTGTTCCTAGCGGGAGGGCCGGGAGAGAGACCCAGTACTTC	CAWSVPSGRAGRETQYF
TRBJ2-3	TRBD2	TRBV30	TGTGCCTGGAGTGAAGCGGGAAAGGACACAGATACGCAGTATTTT	CAWSEAGKDTDTQYF
TRBJ1-2	NA	TRBV2	TGTGCCAGCAGGTTGTCCGGGACTGGTTATGGCTACACCTTC	CASRLSGTGYGYTF
TRBJ1-2	NA	TRBV10-1	TGCGCCAGCATCTGGCTCAACTATGGCTACACCTTC	CASIWLNYGYTF
TRBJ2-7	TRBD1	TRBV18	TGTGCCAGCTCACCCAACATCCGGGACAGGGACTACGAGCAGTACTTC	CASSPNIRDRDYEQYF
TRBJ1-5	TRBD1	TRBV28	TGTGCCAGCAGGAGACAGGGCGGGGGCAATCAGCCCCAGCATTTT	CASRRQGGGNQPQHF
TRBJ1-1	TRBD1	TRBV5-1	TGCGCCAGCAGCCGCGCAACTGCAGGGGGCATGAACACTGAAGCTTTCTTT	CASSRATAGGMNTEAFF
TRBJ2-7	TRBD2	TRBV6-5	TGTGCCAGCAGCTCTACTAGCGACGAGCAGTACTTC	CASSSTSDEQYF
TRBJ2-5	NA	TRBV5-4	TGTGCCAGCAGCCCTAACCCAGGGTTTCAAGAGACCCAGTACTTC	CASSPNPGFQETQYF
TRBJ2-1	NA	TRBV14	TGTGCCAGCAGCCAGAATCGAGGGCAGAACAATGAGCAGTTCTTC	CASSQNRGQNNEQFF
TRBJ2-1	TRBD1	TRBV27	TGTGCCAGCAGTTTACCTCGACAGGGGAGCTACAATGAGCAGTTCTTC	CASSLPRQGSYNEQFF
TRBJ1-5	NA	TRBV7-8	TGTGCCAGCAGCTTAAGGTTAAAGAGTTCAGGAACCCACCAGCCCCAGCATTTT	CASSLRLKSSGTHQPQHF
TRBJ2-2	TRBD1	TRBV19	TGTGCCAGTAGTGCCCGGGACAGGGCCACCGGGGAGCTGTTTTTT	CASSARDRATGELFF
TRBJ2-1	NA	TRBV6-6	TGTGCCAGCAGTTACTTTCCACAAACAGGATACGAGCAGTTCTTC	CASSYFPQTGYEQFF
TRBJ2-7	NA	TRBV15	TGTGCCACCAGCAGAGCCAGGGCCTACGAGCAGTACTTC	CATSRARAYEQYF
TRBJ1-4	NA	TRBV7-6	TGTGCCAGCAGCCCACGCGGGGGGTCAGAAAAACTGTTTTTT	CASSPRGGSEKLFF
TRBJ2-7	TRBD1	TRBV9	TGTGCCAGCAGCGTAGAGGGGACAGGGGGCCGGGGCGAGCAGTACTTC	CASSVEGTGGRGEQYF
TRBJ2-5	NA	TRBV7-2	TGTGCCAGCAGCTTAGTCGAGACTATCGGGGAGACCCAGTACTTC	CASSLVETIGETQYF
TRBJ2-1	NA	TRBV2	TGTGCCAGCGGCCGGGACTCCGACAATGAGCAGTTCTTC	CASGRDSDNEQFF